The source of this T cell receptor beta chain is a study of CD8 T cells in ankylosing spondylitis. General observations from the study: A TCR beta motif of 7 to 9 highly homologous variants seemed to mark ankylosing spondylitis blood.

Germline values: CDR1 MNHEY, CDR2 SVGAGI. The trim removed 7 bases at V and 10 bases at J, leaving 8 bases unmatched. CDR3 length: 14 residues. This clonotype has a handful of counts. Its antigen is unidentified. In making TCR beta libraries, quantitative 5'-RACE with molecular barcodes was used. TCRdb re-called the 5' RACE reads through MiXCR, storing one row per CDR3 protein. The sample holds 250,000 to 350,000 distinct CDR3 sequences, less than 10% seen once. Sequencing was performed on blood, either unsorted or a sorted T cell fraction (not recorded which). The TCR originated in a male donor with ankylosing spondylitis. The V gene is TRBV6-5, the J gene TRBJ2-1; 12 bases agree with TRBD1. Here the CDR3 DNA reads TGTGCCAGCATTTGGGACAGGGGGCGCGGGGAGCAGTTCTTC. This encodes CASIWDRGRGEQFF.